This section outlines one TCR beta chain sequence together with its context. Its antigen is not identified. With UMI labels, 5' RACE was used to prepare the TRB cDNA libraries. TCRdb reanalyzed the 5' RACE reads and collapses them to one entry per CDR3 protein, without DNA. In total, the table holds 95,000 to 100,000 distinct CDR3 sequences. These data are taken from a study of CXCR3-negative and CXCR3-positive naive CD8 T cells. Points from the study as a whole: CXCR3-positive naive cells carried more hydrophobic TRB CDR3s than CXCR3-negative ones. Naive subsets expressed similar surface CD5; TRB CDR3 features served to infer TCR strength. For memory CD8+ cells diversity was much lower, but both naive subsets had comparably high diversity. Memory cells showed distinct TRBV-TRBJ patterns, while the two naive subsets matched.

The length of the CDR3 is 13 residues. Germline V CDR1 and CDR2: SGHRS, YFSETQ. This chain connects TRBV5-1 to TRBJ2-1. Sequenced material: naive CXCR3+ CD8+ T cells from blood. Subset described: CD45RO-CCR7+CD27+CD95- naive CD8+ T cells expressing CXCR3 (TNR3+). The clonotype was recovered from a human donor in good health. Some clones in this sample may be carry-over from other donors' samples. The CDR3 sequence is CASSLSLLNEQFF.